Listed below are T cell receptor beta chains from one sample, sequenced in a study of cytomegalovirus exposure and HLA in healthy donors. The table came from immunoSEQ multiplex PCR; TCRdb's copy has only in-frame clones and leaves some out. The repertoire holds under 200,000 clones, with approximately 90% as singletons. Sequencing was carried out using PBMCs. All receptors come from a boy aged 2-15 years in good health and CMV-seronegative. The CDR3 runs from the conserved cysteine through the conserved F or W. Fields, in order: J gene, clone size, D gene, V gene, CDR3 DNA, CDR3 protein. The D gene is left open where the match is weak. Some rows mark clone size as missing; the rest say once, few, many or name a class of expanded clone.

TRBJ1-5,NA,TRBD1,TRBV28,TGTGCCAGCAGAGAGACAGGGGGCAGCGGCAATCAGCCCCAGCATTTT,CASRETGGSGNQPQHF
TRBJ2-7,NA,TRBD1,TRBV28,TGTGCCAGCAGTCCCGGGACAGGGAACGACGAGCAGTGCTTC,CASSPGTGNDEQCF
TRBJ1-2,NA,NA,TRBV4-1,TGCGCCAGCAGCCAAGCCCCCGGGGAACACTATGGCTACACCTTC,CASSQAPGEHYGYTF
TRBJ2-1,NA,NA,TRBV29-1,TGCAGCGTTGAAGAAGAGCGGACCGACAATGAGCAGTTCTTC,CSVEEERTDNEQFF
TRBJ2-2,NA,TRBD2,TRBV29-1,TGCAGCGTCACTAGCGGGAGCTTGAACACCGGGGAGCTGTTTTTT,CSVTSGSLNTGELFF
TRBJ1-5,NA,NA,TRBV5-6,TGTGCCAGCAGCCGGAGGAATCAGCCCCAGCATTTT,CASSRRNQPQHF
TRBJ1-1,NA,NA,TRBV28,TGTGCCAGCAGTTTAGGAAGCTCCCGGGTGCCTGAAGCTTTCTTT,CASSLGSSRVPEAFF
TRBJ2-1,NA,NA,TRBV13,TGTGCCAGCAGCCTACCTCAAACGGAGCAGTTCTTC,CASSLPQTEQFF
TRBJ2-7,NA,NA,TRBV5-4,TGTGCCAGCAGCTTGAGTTCGGGACACCATGCCTACGAGCAGTACTTC,CASSLSSGHHAYEQYF
TRBJ2-5,NA,NA,TRBV5-1,TGCGCCAGCAGCTTCATCGTTCAGGAGACCCAGTACTTC,CASSFIVQETQYF
TRBJ2-7,NA,TRBD2,TRBV5-4,TGTGCCAGCAGTCGGGGGACTAGCGGACTATTATACGAGCAGTACTTC,CASSRGTSGLLYEQYF
TRBJ2-7,once,NA,TRBV19,TGTGCCAGTAGTATAGATCGCAGGGATCACGAGCAGTACTTC,CASSIDRRDHEQYF
TRBJ2-7,NA,TRBD1,TRBV5-1,TGCGCCAGCAGTCCCTCCGGGACAGGGACCAACGAGCAGTACTTC,CASSPSGTGTNEQYF
TRBJ1-4,NA,NA,TRBV10-1,TGCGCCAGTTTCTTTGCTAATGAAAAACTGTTTTTT,CASFFANEKLFF
TRBJ2-7,NA,NA,TRBV6-1,TGTGCCAGCAGTGAAACATACACAGCCATACTCACCTACGAGCAGTACTTC,CASSETYTAILTYEQYF
TRBJ2-7,NA,TRBD1,TRBV18,TGTGCCAGCTCACTCTTAGACAGGGGCGGCGAGCAGTACTTC,CASSLLDRGGEQYF
TRBJ2-6,once,TRBD1,TRBV29-1,TGCAGCGTAGCAGACAGGGCTGGGGCCAACGTCCTGACTTTC,CSVADRAGANVLTF
TRBJ2-3,NA,NA,TRBV2,TGTGCCAGCACCAATGTGTGGAGAGATACGCAGTATTTT,CASTNVWRDTQYF
TRBJ2-2,NA,TRBD2,TRBV7-9,TGTGCCAGCAGCTTAGTCGCAGCGGGGGGAACCGGGGAGCTGTTTTTT,CASSLVAAGGTGELFF
TRBJ2-1,NA,TRBD1,TRBV7-9,TGTGCCAGCAGCTTAATCCCACAGGGGAGATGGAATGAGCAGTTCTTC,CASSLIPQGRWNEQFF
TRBJ2-1,NA,NA,TRBV18,TGTGCCAGCTCACCTTTACCCGGGACAAAAAATGAGCAGTTCTTC,CASSPLPGTKNEQFF
TRBJ2-5,NA,NA,TRBV28,TGTGCCAGCAGTCCCGCTAGTCTTGGCGGGGCCTCCGACCGGGAGACCCAGTACTTC,CASSPASLGGASDRETQYF
TRBJ2-1,NA,TRBD2,TRBV19,TGTGCCAGTAGTCGAGGGCGGGGAGCGGGAGGGCCAGGTGATTACAATGAGCAGTTCTTC,CASSRGRGAGGPGDYNEQFF
TRBJ2-5,NA,TRBD2,TRBV30,TGTGCCTGGACGACTAGCGGGAGTGGAGAGACCCAGTACTTC,CAWTTSGSGETQYF
TRBJ1-5,NA,NA,TRBV2,TGTGCCAGCAGTAGAGTTAATCAGCCCCAGCATTTT,CASSRVNQPQHF
TRBJ2-7,once,NA,TRBV5-1,TGCGCCAGCAGCCGGGACAATTCCTACGAGCAGTACTTC,CASSRDNSYEQYF
TRBJ2-7,few,NA,TRBV28,TGTGCCAGCAGTTTACCACTCGGGGGTCACGAGCAGTACTTC,CASSLPLGGHEQYF